The present T cell receptor beta chain was sequenced within a study of T cells in Graves' hyperthyroidism and ophthalmopathy. Study-wide results and caveats: Stable hyperthyroidism was told apart from ophthalmopathy by a model built on 13 V-J features.

It was RNA transcripts that yielded the amplified TCR beta CDR3 regions. First-round RT-PCR with HTBI primers amplified the TCR CDR3 region. One entry per CDR3 protein, called by TCRdb with MiXCR from the multiplex PCR reads. The repertoire includes more than 650,000 distinct CDR3 sequences, around 13% of them detected once, and roughly 10% sits in the top ten. The CDR3 consists of 15 residues. The J segment lost 1 base and the V segment lost 6 bases, leaving 5 bases of the junction unmatched. Per germline, CDR1 SEHNR and CDR2 FQNEAQ (reference sequence). This clonotype has at least ten counts. Its antigen is unidentified.

Specimen: blood. The V and J genes are TRBV7-9 and TRBJ2-2, with TRBD2 matching 7 bases. The TCR was taken from a woman aged 18-29 years with Graves' hyperthyroidism. As DNA, the CDR3 is TGTGCCAGCAGTTCGCGGGAGAGGAACACCGGGGAGCTGTTTTTT. Its translation is CASSSRERNTGELFF.